This T cell receptor beta chain was sequenced in a study of T cell changes during pregnancy in multiple sclerosis. Sequencing used immunoSEQ multiplex PCR; TCRdb keeps in-frame clones, though not all of them. Here the sample spans roughly 29,000 clones, more than 80% being singletons. The germline V gene has CDR1 SGHRS and CDR2 YFSETQ. CDR3 size: 16 residues. V was pared by 0 bases and J by 5 bases, with 18 bases between. The chain uses TRBV5-1 and TRBJ2-7; maybe TRBD1 (5 bases). The material was CD8+ T cells from peripheral blood mononuclear cells, obtained before pregnancy. This receptor was obtained from a female donor with multiple sclerosis, enrolled in a pregnancy study. CDR3 bases: TGCGCCAGCAGCTTGGATGTTGGGGCAGGGTTGGACGAGCAGTACTTC. Its protein product is CASSLDVGAGLDEQYF.